Shown below are 4 T cell receptor beta chains from a single sample sequenced in a study of control samples from healthy donors and cancer patients. Produced via immunoSEQ multiplex PCR; TCRdb's table is partial and in-frame only. Of around 59,000 clones in the sample, under 95% were seen once. Specimen: PBMCs. Receptors were obtained from a man aged 35 to 55 with colorectal cancer.

This chain connects TRBV7-2 to TRBJ1-1, with 8 bases matching TRBD1. There are 15 residues in the CDR3. Germline V CDR1 and CDR2: SGHTA, FQGNSA. The ends lost 1 base at V and 4 bases at J; junction bases unmatched: 5. The CDR3 here is CASSLGTGGSTEAFF. CDR3 DNA sequence: TGTGCCAGCAGCTTAGGAACAGGGGGGAGCACTGAAGCTTTCTTT.

A single count supports this clone. This chain uses TRBV6-6 with TRBJ1-2; D unresolved. Per the germline V gene, CDR1 is MNHNY and CDR2 is SVGAGI (reference sequence). This CDR3 is built from 13 residues. V lost 6 bases, J lost 11 bases, and 19 bases lay in between. This chain's CDR3 is CASRDTDTLGYTF. The CDR3 DNA is TGTGCCAGCAGGGATACGGATACTCTGGGATACACCTTC.

The chain recombines TRBV5-1 with TRBJ2-5, with 8 positions matching TRBD2. J gave up 4 bases and V 4 bases, and 6 bases lay outside the gene matches. Germline loops: CDR1 SGHRS, CDR2 YFSETQ. There are 14 residues in the CDR3. The CDR3 DNA follows: TGCGCCAGCAGCCCCGGGACTAGTGTAGAGACCCAGTACTTC. Protein sequence: CASSPGTSVETQYF.

The genes are TRBV7-2 and TRBJ2-7; possibly TRBD2 for D (6 bases). V was pared by 5 bases and J by 0 bases, with 8 bases between. Germline V gene sequence: CDR1 SGHTA, CDR2 FQGNSA. The CDR3 sequence is 13 residues long. The CDR3 nucleotides read TGTGCCAGCAGCGCGGGGAGCTCCTACGAGCAGTACTTC. Translating gives CASSAGSSYEQYF.